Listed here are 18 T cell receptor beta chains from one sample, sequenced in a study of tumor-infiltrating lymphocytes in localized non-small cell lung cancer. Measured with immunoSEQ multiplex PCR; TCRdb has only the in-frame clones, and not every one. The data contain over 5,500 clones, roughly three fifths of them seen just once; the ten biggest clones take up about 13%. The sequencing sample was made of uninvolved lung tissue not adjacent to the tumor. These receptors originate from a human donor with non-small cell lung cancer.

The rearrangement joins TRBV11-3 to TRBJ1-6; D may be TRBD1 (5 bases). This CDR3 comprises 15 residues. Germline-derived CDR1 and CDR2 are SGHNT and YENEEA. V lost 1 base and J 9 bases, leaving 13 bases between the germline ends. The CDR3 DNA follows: TGTGCCAGCAGCTTAGGTGACCGAGGGACTTCACCCCTCCACTTT. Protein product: CASSLGDRGTSPLHF. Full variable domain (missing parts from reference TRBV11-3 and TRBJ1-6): EAGVVQSPRYKIIEKKQPVAFWCNPISGHNTLYWYLQNLGQGPELLIRYENEEAVDDSQLPKDRFSAERLKGVDSTLKIQPAELGDSAVYLCASSLGDRGTSPLHFGNGTRLTVT.

CDR3 DNA sequence: TGCGCCAGCAGCTTGGGAGCCATAGGGGGGGGAAATTCACCCCTCCACTTT. It encodes CASSLGAIGGGNSPLHF. The V call is TRBV5-1, the J call TRBJ1-6; the D gene is possibly TRBD1 (6 bases). Germline V gene lookup returns CDR1 SGHRS and CDR2 YFSETQ. There are 17 residues in the CDR3. Trimming took off 0 bases at V and 7 bases at J, with 17 bases between the two ends.

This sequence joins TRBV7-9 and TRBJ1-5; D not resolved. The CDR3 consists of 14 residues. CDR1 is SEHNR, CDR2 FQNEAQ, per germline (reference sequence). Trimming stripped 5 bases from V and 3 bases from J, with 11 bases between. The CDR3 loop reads CASSPAAVNQPQHF. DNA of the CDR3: TGTGCCAGCAGCCCCGCTGCGGTCAATCAGCCCCAGCATTTT.

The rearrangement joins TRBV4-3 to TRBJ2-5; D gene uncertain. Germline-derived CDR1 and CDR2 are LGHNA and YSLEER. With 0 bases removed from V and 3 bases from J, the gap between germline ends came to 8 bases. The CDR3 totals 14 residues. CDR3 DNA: TGCGCCAGCAGCCAAGACACTAATAAAGAGACCCAGTACTTC. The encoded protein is CASSQDTNKETQYF.

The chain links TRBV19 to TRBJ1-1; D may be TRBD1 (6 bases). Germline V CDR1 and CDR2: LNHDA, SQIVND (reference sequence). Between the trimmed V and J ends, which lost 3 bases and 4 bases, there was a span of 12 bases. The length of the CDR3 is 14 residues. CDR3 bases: TGTGCCAGTAGTATCAGGGGAGGTGCCACTGAAGCTTTCTTT. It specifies CASSIRGGATEAFF.

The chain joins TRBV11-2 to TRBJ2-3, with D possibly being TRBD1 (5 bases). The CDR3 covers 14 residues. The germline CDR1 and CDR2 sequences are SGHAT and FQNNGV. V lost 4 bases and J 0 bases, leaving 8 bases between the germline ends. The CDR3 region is CASSSRGSTDTQYF. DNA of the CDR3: TGTGCCAGCAGCTCAAGGGGAAGCACAGATACGCAGTATTTT.

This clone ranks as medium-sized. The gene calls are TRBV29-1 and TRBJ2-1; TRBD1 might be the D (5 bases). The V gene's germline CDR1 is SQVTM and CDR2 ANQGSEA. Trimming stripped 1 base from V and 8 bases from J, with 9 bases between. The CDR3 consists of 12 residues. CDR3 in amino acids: CSVEGLRDEQFF. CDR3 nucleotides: TGCAGCGTTGAAGGTCTCAGGGATGAGCAGTTCTTC.

In DNA form, the CDR3 reads TGTGCCAGCAGTGAATTTCAGGGGCGAGCGTCCTACGAGCAGTACTTC. Amino acid sequence: CASSEFQGRASYEQYF. The V and J genes are TRBV6-1 and TRBJ2-7; tentatively, D is TRBD1 (6 bases). Trimming stripped 2 bases from V and 1 base from J, with 15 bases between. Germline V gene sequence: CDR1 MNHNS, CDR2 SASEGT. The CDR3 has 16 amino acids.

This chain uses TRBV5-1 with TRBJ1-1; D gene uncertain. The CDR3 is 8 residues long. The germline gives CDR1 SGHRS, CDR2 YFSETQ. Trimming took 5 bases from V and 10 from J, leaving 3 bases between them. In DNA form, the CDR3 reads TGCGCCAGCAGTGGAGCTTTCTTT. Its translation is CASSGAFF.

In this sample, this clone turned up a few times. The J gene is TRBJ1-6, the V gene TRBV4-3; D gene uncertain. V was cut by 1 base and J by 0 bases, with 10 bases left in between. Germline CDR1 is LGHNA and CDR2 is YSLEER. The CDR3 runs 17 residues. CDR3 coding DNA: TGCGCCAGCAGCCAAGGGACGCTAAGCTCCTATAATTCACCCCTCCACTTT. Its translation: CASSQGTLSSYNSPLHF.

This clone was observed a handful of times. The CDR3 DNA follows: TGTGCCAGCAGCCCCTATGGGCGGGGGAACCAAGAGACCCAGTACTTC. Translating gives CASSPYGRGNQETQYF. This sequence joins TRBV7-6 and TRBJ2-5, with 7 nucleotides matching TRBD2. The junction had 9 bases not matched to a gene; V was cut back by 5 bases and J by 0 bases. The CDR3 is 16 residues long. Germline CDR1 reads SGHVS; CDR2 reads FNYEAQ. The variable domain in full, with the rest retrieved from reference TRBV7-6 and TRBJ2-5, is GAGVSQSPRYKVTKRGQDVALRCDPISGHVSLYWYRQALGQGPEFLTYFNYEAQQDKSGLPNDRFSAERPEGSISTLTIQRTEQRDSAMYRCASSPYGRGNQETQYFGPGTRLLVL.

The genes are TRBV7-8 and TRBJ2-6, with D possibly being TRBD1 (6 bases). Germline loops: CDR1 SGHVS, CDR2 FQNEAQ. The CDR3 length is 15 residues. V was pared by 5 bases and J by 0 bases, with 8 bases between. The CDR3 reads CASSRGGSGANVLTF. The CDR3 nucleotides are TGTGCCAGCAGCCGAGGGGGCTCTGGGGCCAACGTCCTGACTTTC.

The CDR3 spells CASSLDRDRSGTQYF. The CDR3 DNA is TGTGCCAGCAGCTTAGACCGGGACAGGTCCGGGACCCAGTACTTC. The chain couples TRBV11-2 to TRBJ2-5, with 8 bases fitting TRBD1. Germline values: CDR1 SGHAT, CDR2 FQNNGV. The V segment lost 0 bases and the J segment 7 bases; nucleotides outside the gene matches: 7. This CDR3 is 15 amino acids long.

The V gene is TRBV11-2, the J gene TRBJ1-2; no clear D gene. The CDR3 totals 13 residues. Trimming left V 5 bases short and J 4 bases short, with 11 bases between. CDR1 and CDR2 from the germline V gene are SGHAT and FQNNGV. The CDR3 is CASSPIDGYGYTF. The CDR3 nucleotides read TGTGCCAGCAGCCCCATCGACGGCTATGGCTACACCTTC.

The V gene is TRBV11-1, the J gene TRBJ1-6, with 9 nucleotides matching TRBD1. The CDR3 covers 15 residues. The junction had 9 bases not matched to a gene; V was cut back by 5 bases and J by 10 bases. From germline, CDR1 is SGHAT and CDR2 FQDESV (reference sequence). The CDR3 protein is CASSARTGEGSPLHF. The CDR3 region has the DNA TGTGCCAGCAGCGCCCGGACAGGGGAAGGGTCACCCCTCCACTTT.

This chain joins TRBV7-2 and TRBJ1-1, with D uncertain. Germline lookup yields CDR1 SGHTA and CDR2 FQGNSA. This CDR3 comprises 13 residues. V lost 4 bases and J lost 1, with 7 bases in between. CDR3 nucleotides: TGTGCCAGCAGCTCGGAGTCGAACACTGAAGCTTTCTTT. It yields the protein CASSSESNTEAFF.

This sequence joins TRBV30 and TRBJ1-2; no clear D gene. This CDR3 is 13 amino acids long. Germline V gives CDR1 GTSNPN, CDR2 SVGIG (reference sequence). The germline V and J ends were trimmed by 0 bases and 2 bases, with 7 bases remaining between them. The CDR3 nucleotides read TGTGCCTGGAGTGTGTCACAGAACTATGGCTACACCTTC. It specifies CAWSVSQNYGYTF.

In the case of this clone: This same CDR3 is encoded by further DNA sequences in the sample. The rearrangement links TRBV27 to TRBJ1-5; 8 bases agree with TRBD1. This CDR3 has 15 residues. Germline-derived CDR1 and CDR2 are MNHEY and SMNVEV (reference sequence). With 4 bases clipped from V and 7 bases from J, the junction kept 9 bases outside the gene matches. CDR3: CASSSSTGEDQPQHF. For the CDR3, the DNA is TGTGCCAGCAGTTCCTCGACAGGGGAGGACCAGCCCCAGCATTTT.